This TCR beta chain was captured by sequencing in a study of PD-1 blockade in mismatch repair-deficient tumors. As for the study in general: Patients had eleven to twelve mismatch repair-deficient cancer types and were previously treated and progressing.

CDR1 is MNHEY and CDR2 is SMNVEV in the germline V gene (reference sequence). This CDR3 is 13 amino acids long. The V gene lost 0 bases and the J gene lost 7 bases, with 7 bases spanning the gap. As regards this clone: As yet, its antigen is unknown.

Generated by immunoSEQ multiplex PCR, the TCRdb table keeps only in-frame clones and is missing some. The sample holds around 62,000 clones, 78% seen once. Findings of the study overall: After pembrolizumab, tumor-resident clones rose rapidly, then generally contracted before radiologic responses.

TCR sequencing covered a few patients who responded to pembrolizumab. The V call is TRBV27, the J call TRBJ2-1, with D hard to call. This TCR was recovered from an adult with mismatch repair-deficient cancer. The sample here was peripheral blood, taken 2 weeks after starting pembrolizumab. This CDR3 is CASSLSTNNEQFF. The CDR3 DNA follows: TGTGCCAGCAGTTTATCCACTAATAATGAGCAGTTCTTC.